Listed here is a single TCR beta chain. The data were taken from a study of blood T cell repertoires in COVID-19. Study-wide context: The United States, Italy and Spain provided the acute and convalescent COVID-19 samples. Sources were T cells, B-cell-depleted T cells, or PBMCs; the material itself was cDNA or gDNA.

CDR3 length: 12 amino acids. The germline V gene encodes CDR1 SNHLY and CDR2 FYNNEI. Trimming shortened V by 7 bases and J by 9 bases, and 13 bases separated the two germline ends. The protocol was immunoSEQ multiplex PCR, while the TCRdb copy is restricted to in-frame clones and leaves out a portion. The sample shows about 200,000 clones, roughly 90% of them seen only once. This receptor was taken from a man younger than 35 with active or convalescent COVID-19. V is TRBV2 and J is TRBJ1-5, with unresolved D. Sequenced: peripheral blood. CDR3 protein: CASTSGGLPQHF. CDR3 DNA sequence: TGTGCCAGCACCTCAGGCGGGTTGCCCCAGCATTTT. Full variable domain (rest looked up from reference TRBV2 and TRBJ1-5): EPEVTQTPSHQVTQMGQEVILRCVPISNHLYFYWYRQILGQKVEFLVSFYNNEISEKSEIFDDQFSVERPDGSNFTLKIRSTKLEDSAMYFCASTSGGLPQHFGDGTRLSIL.